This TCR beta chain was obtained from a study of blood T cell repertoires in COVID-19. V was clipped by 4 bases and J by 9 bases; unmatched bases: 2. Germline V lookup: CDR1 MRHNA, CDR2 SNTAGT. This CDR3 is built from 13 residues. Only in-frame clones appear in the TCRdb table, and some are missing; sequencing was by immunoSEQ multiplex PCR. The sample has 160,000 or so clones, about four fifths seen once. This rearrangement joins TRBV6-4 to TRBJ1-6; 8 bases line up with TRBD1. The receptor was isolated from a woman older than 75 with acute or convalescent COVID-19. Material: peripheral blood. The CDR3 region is CASSVGTGSPLHF. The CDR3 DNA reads TGTGCCAGCAGTGTCGGGACAGGTTCACCCCTCCACTTT.